What follows are 21 T cell receptor beta chains derived from one specimen sequenced in a study of technical replicates of blood from a handful of donors. The protocol was immunoSEQ multiplex PCR, while the TCRdb copy is restricted to in-frame clones and leaves out a portion. The sample carries 87,000 or so clones, 90% to 95% recorded once. Sequenced input: T cells isolated from PBMCs. Source of these receptors: a human donor in good health.

V gene TRBV27 combines with J gene TRBJ2-1; 7 positions match TRBD1. Trimming took 0 bases from V and 1 from J; bases not matched to a gene: 3. The CDR3 loop spans 16 amino acids. Germline assignment: CDR1 MNHEY and CDR2 SMNVEV (reference sequence). This chain's CDR3 is CASSLSKGASYNEQFF. The CDR3 DNA reads as TGTGCCAGCAGTTTATCGAAGGGGGCTTCCTACAATGAGCAGTTCTTC.

This chain connects TRBV14 to TRBJ1-1, with D perhaps matching TRBD1 (5 bases). The CDR3 sequence is 13 residues long. The V and J ends lost 3 bases and 7 bases respectively, with 12 bases between them. Germline V lookup: CDR1 SGHDN, CDR2 FVKESK. CDR3 coding DNA: TGTGCCAGCAGCCACAGGGTTTTGGGTGAAGCTTTCTTT. Its protein is CASSHRVLGEAFF.

The genes are TRBV11-3 and TRBJ2-7; a possible D gene is TRBD1 (6 bases). V lost 3 bases and J lost 1, with 7 bases in between. The CDR3 totals 13 residues. In germline, CDR1 is SGHNT, CDR2 YENEEA. The DNA of the CDR3 is TGTGCCAGCAGCTTTGGACAGTCCTACGAGCAGTACTTC. It is translated as CASSFGQSYEQYF. Full variable domain (remainder filled in from reference TRBV11-3 and TRBJ2-7): EAGVVQSPRYKIIEKKQPVAFWCNPISGHNTLYWYLQNLGQGPELLIRYENEEAVDDSQLPKDRFSAERLKGVDSTLKIQPAELGDSAVYLCASSFGQSYEQYFGPGTRLTVT.

CDR3 bases: TGTGCCACCAGCAGAGATCGGCAGCCCCAGCATTTT. Residues: CATSRDRQPQHF. The V call is TRBV15, the J call TRBJ1-5; D remains unclear. The CDR3 is 12 amino acids. CDR1 and CDR2 from the germline V gene are LNHNV and YYDKDF (reference sequence). The germline V and J ends were trimmed by 0 bases and 7 bases, with 4 bases remaining between them.

The chain recombines TRBV11-1 with TRBJ2-5, with TRBD1 identical over 10 bases. Losses at the gene ends were 2 bases for V and 4 bases for J; bases not matched to a gene: 10. Germline values: CDR1 SGHAT, CDR2 FQDESV (reference sequence). This CDR3 is 17 amino acids long. The CDR3 DNA follows: TGTGCCAGCAGCTTACCATACCGGGACAGGGGTTTAGAGACCCAGTACTTC. Its translation is CASSLPYRDRGLETQYF.

V is TRBV28 and J is TRBJ2-3; D is possibly TRBD1 (5 bases). The CDR3 totals 16 residues. V gave up 1 base and J gave up 1 base, with 12 bases separating them. Germline values: CDR1 MDHEN, CDR2 SYDVKM. The CDR3 loop is CASSLYPGSGTDTQYF. As DNA, the CDR3 is TGTGCCAGCAGTTTATACCCAGGGTCGGGCACAGATACGCAGTATTTT. Based on the CDR3 plus reference TRBV28 and TRBJ2-3, the full variable domain is DVKVTQSSRYLVKRTGEKVFLECVQDMDHENMFWYRQDPGLGLRLIYFSYDVKMKEKGDIPEGYSVSREKKERFSLILESASTNQTSMYLCASSLYPGSGTDTQYFGPGTRLTVL.

The chain employs TRBV28 and TRBJ1-2; unclear D gene. CDR3 length equals 13 residues. Germline V lookup: CDR1 MDHEN, CDR2 SYDVKM. Trimming took 2 bases from V and 7 from J, leaving 11 bases between them. CDR3 amino acids: CASSLTAVGGYTF. In DNA, the CDR3 is TGTGCCAGCAGTTTAACCGCGGTTGGTGGCTACACCTTC.

This chain uses TRBV27 with TRBJ2-1, with a tentative D call TRBD2 (6 bases). The germline gives CDR1 MNHEY, CDR2 SMNVEV (reference sequence). This CDR3 contains 15 residues. Trimming left V 2 bases short and J 9 bases short, with 17 bases between. The CDR3 nucleotides read TGTGCCAGCAGTTTAACGGACCATTTAGCGGCTGAGCAGTTCTTC. Its protein is CASSLTDHLAAEQFF.

The chain joins TRBV6-1 to TRBJ1-2; D might be TRBD1 (6 bases). Looked up from germline, CDR1 is MNHNS and CDR2 is SASEGT. Deletions cut 3 bases from V and 4 bases from J, with 12 bases between. This CDR3 contains 14 residues. The CDR3 coding sequence is TGTGCCAGCAGTGACAGGGGAGAGGGCTATGGCTACACCTTC. This gives the protein CASSDRGEGYGYTF.

The V and J genes are TRBV27 and TRBJ2-7; TRBD1 agrees at 10 bases. From germline, CDR1 is MNHEY and CDR2 SMNVEV (reference sequence). The length of the CDR3 is 14 residues. After removal of 5 bases from V and 4 bases from J, the junction contained 5 bases not matched to a gene. The CDR3 here is CASSKTGGGYEQYF. In nucleotides, the CDR3 is TGTGCCAGCAGTAAGACAGGGGGCGGTTACGAGCAGTACTTC.

The CDR3, as DNA: TGTGCCAGCAGTCGCGATAGCAATCAGCCCCAGCATTTT. Its translation: CASSRDSNQPQHF. The chain links TRBV2 to TRBJ1-5, with no clear D. The CDR3 runs to 13 residues. V was shortened by 5 bases and J by 0 bases, with 5 bases between the two germline ends. Germline V gives CDR1 SNHLY, CDR2 FYNNEI. Looking up the rest from reference TRBV2 and TRBJ1-5 gives the full variable domain: EPEVTQTPSHQVTQMGQEVILRCVPISNHLYFYWYRQILGQKVEFLVSFYNNEISEKSEIFDDQFSVERPDGSNFTLKIRSTKLEDSAMYFCASSRDSNQPQHFGDGTRLSIL.

V is TRBV19 and J is TRBJ2-1, with a possible D match to TRBD1 (6 bases). Germline lookup yields CDR1 LNHDA and CDR2 SQIVND (reference sequence). This CDR3 is 13 amino acids long. CDR3 protein: CASGTYTYNEQFF. CDR3 sequence (DNA): TGTGCGAGTGGGACATATACCTACAATGAGCAGTTCTTC.

The genes are TRBV9 and TRBJ2-5, with TRBD2 identical over 8 bases. Germline V gene data show CDR1 as SGDLS and CDR2 as YYNGEE. The CDR3 is 17 residues long. The trim removed 2 bases at V and 1 base at J, leaving 10 bases unmatched. The CDR3 region is CASSVHANLAGQETQYF. CDR3 coding DNA: TGTGCCAGCAGCGTCCACGCGAATCTAGCGGGCCAAGAGACCCAGTACTTC.

The chain combines TRBV2 with TRBJ2-1; 7 bases fit TRBD2. In germline, CDR1 is SNHLY, CDR2 FYNNEI. The CDR3 runs to 15 residues. V gave up 5 bases and J gave up 4 bases; unmatched junction bases: 8. CDR3: CASSLMSGGYNEQFF. In nucleotides, the CDR3 is TGTGCCAGCAGTTTAATGTCGGGGGGATACAATGAGCAGTTCTTC.

The V gene is TRBV6-6, the J gene TRBJ2-5; 9 bases match TRBD2. The CDR3 spans 15 residues. Germline trimming cut 4 bases from V and 5 bases from J; bases unmatched to any gene: 8. Germline CDR1 and CDR2: MNHNY and SVGAGI (reference sequence). CDR3 loop: CASSLLAGPQETQYF. CDR3 sequence (DNA): TGTGCCAGCAGTTTGCTAGCGGGACCACAGGAGACCCAGTACTTC.

The chain links TRBV7-9 to TRBJ2-1; D unclear. The CDR3 covers 15 residues. With 7 bases removed from V and 8 bases from J, the gap between germline ends came to 21 bases. Per the germline V gene, CDR1 is SEHNR and CDR2 is FQNEAQ (reference sequence). CDR3 in DNA: TGTGCCAGCAAACCTATAACGGCCCCGAGCGATGAGCAGTTCTTC. Amino acid sequence: CASKPITAPSDEQFF.

The V gene is TRBV30, the J gene TRBJ2-3; TRBD1 is a possible D gene (6 bases). From germline, CDR1 is GTSNPN and CDR2 SVGIG (reference sequence). Trimming removed 1 base at V and 6 bases at J, with 8 bases between. The CDR3 extends over 12 amino acids. CDR3 nucleotide sequence: TGTGCCTGGAGTGCTAGGGGGGATACGCAGTATTTT. Its protein is CAWSARGDTQYF.

V gene TRBV2 combines with J gene TRBJ1-5, with a tentative D call TRBD1 (6 bases). The germline V gene encodes CDR1 SNHLY and CDR2 FYNNEI. CDR3 length: 15 amino acids. V lost 7 bases and J lost 4, with 17 bases in between. DNA for the CDR3: TGTGCCAGCAATACCAGGGGTGGGTTAAATCAGCCCCAGCATTTT. It is translated as CASNTRGGLNQPQHF.

V gene TRBV5-1 combines with J gene TRBJ1-1, with 10 positions matching TRBD1. Trimming took 4 bases from V and 1 from J; bases not matched to a gene: 4. The CDR3 covers 15 residues. The germline V gene encodes CDR1 SGHRS and CDR2 YFSETQ. CDR3 sequence: CASSTDRGRNTEAFF. CDR3 DNA: TGCGCCAGCAGCACCGACAGGGGGCGGAACACTGAAGCTTTCTTT.

A single count supports this clone. The chain joins TRBV2 to TRBJ2-1; the D gene is possibly TRBD1 (5 bases). Germline V lookup: CDR1 SNHLY, CDR2 FYNNEI. The V gene lost 6 bases and the J gene lost 0 bases, with 18 bases spanning the gap. The CDR3 loop spans 17 amino acids. CDR3 DNA: TGTGCCAGCAGCCTTCTACAGGATACCTACTCCTACAATGAGCAGTTCTTC. It encodes CASSLLQDTYSYNEQFF.

This CDR3 is CASSQTGNTEAFF. The CDR3 DNA sequence: TGCGCCAGCAGCCAGACAGGTAACACTGAAGCTTTCTTT. J is TRBJ1-1 and V is TRBV4-1; maybe TRBD1 (6 bases). V lost 3 bases, J lost 2 bases, and 7 bases lay in between. Germline V CDR1 and CDR2: MGHRA, YSYEKL. The CDR3 is 13 residues long.